This is a list of T cell receptor beta chains from one sample in a study of blood T cell repertoires in COVID-19. Here immunoSEQ multiplex PCR was the method, and the copy in TCRdb shows in-frame clones only, minus some. Of 160,000 or so clones in the sample, about 80% were seen once. The sample was peripheral blood. These receptors came from a woman older than 75 with acute or convalescent COVID-19. The CDR3 runs from the conserved cysteine through the conserved F or W. D genes are given only for firm matches. Where a row states a size, it is once, few, many or the class of an expanded clone; other rows omit it.

J gene | clone size | D gene | V gene | CDR3 DNA | CDR3 protein
TRBJ2-5 | NA | TRBD2 | TRBV27 | TGTGCCAGCAGTCAGCTAGCGGGGGGGCTTGGTCGGGAGACCCAGTACTTC | CASSQLAGGLGRETQYF
TRBJ2-7 | NA | TRBD1 | TRBV7-9 | TGTGCCAGCAGTCCCGGGACAGGGAACTACGAGCAGTACTTC | CASSPGTGNYEQYF
TRBJ1-4 | NA | NA | TRBV6-5 | TGTGCCAGCAGGTCAAATGAAAAACTGTTTTTT | CASRSNEKLFF
TRBJ1-5 | once | NA | TRBV6-5 | TGTGCCAGCAACCTCGGACGGAGGAGCAATCAGCCCCAGCATTTT | CASNLGRRSNQPQHF
TRBJ1-2 | NA | TRBD1 | TRBV6-2/TRBV6-3 | TGTGCCAGCAGTACCGGGACAGGGGGCCGTAGCTACACCTTC | CASSTGTGGRSYTF
TRBJ1-2 | NA | NA | TRBV28 | TGTGCCAGCACCTCGGGTCCTCCCCGGAACTATGGCTACACCTTC | CASTSGPPRNYGYTF
TRBJ2-7 | NA | TRBD1 | TRBV7-2 | TGTGCCAGCAGCCCTAGGACAGGTTTCTCCTACGAGCAGTACTTC | CASSPRTGFSYEQYF
TRBJ2-3 | NA | TRBD1 | TRBV5-1 | TGCGCCAGCAGCTTGGGACAGGGTATTAACACAGATACGCAGTATTTT | CASSLGQGINTDTQYF
TRBJ1-1 | NA | NA | TRBV6-1 | TGTGCCAGCAGTGAAGTCTTGAACACTGAAGCTTTCTTT | CASSEVLNTEAFF
TRBJ2-1 | NA | TRBD1 | TRBV7-2 | TGTGCCAGCAGCTCCGACAGGGGGCTATACAATGAGCAGTTCTTC | CASSSDRGLYNEQFF
TRBJ2-1 | NA | NA | TRBV18 | TGTGCCAGCTCACCCGCTAGCGCACGCAATGAGCAGTTCTTC | CASSPASARNEQFF
TRBJ2-3 | NA | NA | TRBV29-1 | TGCAGCGTGGCAATTAGCACAGATACGCAGTATTTT | CSVAISTDTQYF
TRBJ2-5 | NA | TRBD2 | TRBV5-5 | TGTGCCAGCAGCTGGATGTCGACTAGCACAAGAAGGGAAGAGACCCAGTACTTC | CASSWMSTSTRREETQYF
TRBJ2-1 | NA | NA | TRBV20-1 | TGCAGTGCCCGTGCCTACAATGAGCAGTTCTTC | CSARAYNEQFF
TRBJ2-2 | NA | NA | TRBV6-6 | TGTGCCAGCAGCAGCCTAGGAGGGACCGGGGAGCTGTTTTTT | CASSSLGGTGELFF
TRBJ1-1 | NA | NA | TRBV7-2 | TGTGCCAGCAGATTTAACCCAACAAAGAACACTGAAGCTTTCTTT | CASRFNPTKNTEAFF
TRBJ2-1 | NA | TRBD1 | TRBV6-4 | TGTGCCAGCAGTGTAAAGGGGGCGCCGGTCTATGAGCAGTTCTTC | CASSVKGAPVYEQFF
TRBJ2-7 | NA | NA | TRBV19 | TGTGCCAGTAGTATACTACCCGGAGGGCCCTACGAGCAGTACTTC | CASSILPGGPYEQYF
TRBJ2-3 | once | TRBD2 | TRBV5-1 | TGCGCCAGCAGCTTTGGGACTAGCGGGAGGGCCGCAGATACGCAGTATTTT | CASSFGTSGRAADTQYF
TRBJ1-1 | NA | NA | TRBV10-3 | TGTGCCATCAGTGATCTAGCCGGTGAAGCTTTCTTT | CAISDLAGEAFF
TRBJ1-4 | NA | NA | TRBV19 | TGTGCCAGTAGTATTCGAGGGAGGGCGGGTAATGAAAAACTGTTTTTT | CASSIRGRAGNEKLFF
TRBJ2-5 | NA | TRBD1 | TRBV5-1 | TGCGCCGGAGGACAGGAAGAGACCCAGTACTTC | CAGGQEETQYF
TRBJ2-1 | NA | NA | TRBV11-3 | TGTGCCAGCAGCCTCGGACAAACCCTCTACAATGAGCAGTTCTTC | CASSLGQTLYNEQFF
TRBJ2-1 | NA | TRBD2 | TRBV7-3 | TGTGCCAGCAGCCCCCGTCAGGTAGCGGGGGCTTACGAGCAGTTCTTC | CASSPRQVAGAYEQFF
TRBJ1-2 | NA | NA | TRBV5-1 | TGCGCCAGCAGCCCAGCAACGCAGGCAGGCTACACCTTC | CASSPATQAGYTF
TRBJ2-5 | NA | TRBD1 | TRBV6-5 | TGTGCCAGCAGCTGGGACAGGGGCCAAGAGACCCAGTACTTC | CASSWDRGQETQYF
TRBJ2-5 | NA | NA | TRBV12-3/TRBV12-4 | TGTGCCAGCAGTTTGCCCTCAGGGGAGACCCAGTACTTC | CASSLPSGETQYF
TRBJ2-2 | NA | TRBD1 | TRBV7-2 | TGTGCCAGCAGCGCCCGACAGGGGCCGGGCACCGGGGAGCTGTTTTTT | CASSARQGPGTGELFF
TRBJ1-5 | NA | TRBD1 | TRBV15 | TGTGCCACCAGCCCCCGGTCCGGACAGGGCAATCAGCCCCAGCATTTT | CATSPRSGQGNQPQHF
TRBJ2-5 | NA | NA | TRBV3-1/TRBV3-2 | TGTGCCAGCAGCCGCACTCAGGGGGGAGAGACCCAGTACTTC | CASSRTQGGETQYF
TRBJ2-1 | NA | NA | TRBV4-3 | TGCGCCAGCAGCCAAGAAGGCGGGGCCGCCTACAATGAGCAGTTCTTC | CASSQEGGAAYNEQFF
TRBJ2-5 | NA | NA | TRBV11-2 | TGTGCCAGCAGCTCAGGAGGGAACCAAGAGACCCAGTACTTC | CASSSGGNQETQYF
TRBJ2-2 | NA | NA | TRBV5-4 | TGTGCCAGCAGCTTAAGTCTGGGAGGCACCGGGGAGCTGTTTTTT | CASSLSLGGTGELFF
TRBJ1-2 | NA | NA | TRBV10-3 | TGTGCCATAACCGGGACATCCGGCTACACCTTC | CAITGTSGYTF
TRBJ1-4 | NA | TRBD1 | TRBV10-1 | TGCGCCAGCAGCCACAGGGGGAAACTGTTTTTT | CASSHRGKLFF
TRBJ1-1 | NA | TRBD1 | TRBV6-6 | TGTGCCAGCAGTTCCCGGACAGGGAACACTGAAGCTTTCTTT | CASSSRTGNTEAFF
TRBJ1-4 | NA | TRBD1 | TRBV6-6 | TGTGCCAGCAGAGGGACAGGGGAAGAAAAACTGTTTTTT | CASRGTGEEKLFF
TRBJ2-2 | NA | TRBD2 | TRBV11-3 | TGTGCCAGCAGCTTAGGGGGGGGCACCGGGGAGCTGTTTTTT | CASSLGGGTGELFF
TRBJ1-5 | NA | NA | TRBV28 | TGTGCCAGCAGTTATCAGCAGGGGAGCAATCAGCCCCAGCATTTT | CASSYQQGSNQPQHF
TRBJ2-7 | NA | NA | TRBV14 | TGTGCCAGCAGCCAAGAACCCCTCCTTAAGCTACACGAGCAGTACTTC | CASSQEPLLKLHEQYF
TRBJ2-1 | NA | NA | TRBV18 | TGTGCCAGCTCACCTCTCGCGGCGCGCTACGGTTACAATGAGCAGTTCTTC | CASSPLAARYGYNEQFF
TRBJ1-4 | few | TRBD1 | TRBV5-8 | TGTGCCAGCAGCCCGGGGACAGGAGCAACTAATGAAAAACTGTTTTTT | CASSPGTGATNEKLFF
TRBJ2-5 | NA | NA | TRBV7-9 | TGTGCCAGCAGCTTAGATGCGGACACCCAAGAGACCCAGTACTTC | CASSLDADTQETQYF
TRBJ2-4 | few | TRBD1 | TRBV5-1 | TGCGCCAGCAGCTCTGGACAGGGTTTGAACATTCAGTACTTC | CASSSGQGLNIQYF
TRBJ1-4 | NA | NA | TRBV5-6 | TGTGCCAGCAGCTTGCTTACGGTACAGGACGAAAAACTGTTTTTT | CASSLLTVQDEKLFF
TRBJ2-7 | NA | TRBD2 | TRBV29-1 | TGCAGCGTTGAAGGGTGGGCGGGAGAGGCCGACGATGTCGAGCAGTACTTC | CSVEGWAGEADDVEQYF
TRBJ2-5 | NA | NA | TRBV21-1 | TGTGCCAGCAGCAAAGTCCCTGCGGGGGCAAAAGAGACCCAGTACTTC | CASSKVPAGAKETQYF
TRBJ1-1 | few | NA | TRBV5-1 | TGCGCCAGCAGCTTGGACAGGGTAAACACTGAAGCTTTCTTT | CASSLDRVNTEAFF
TRBJ2-2 | NA | TRBD2 | TRBV10-3 | TGTGCCATCAGTGACCGGCGCGGGGGGGTGTCCGGGGAGCTGTTTTTT | CAISDRRGGVSGELFF
TRBJ2-1 | NA | NA | TRBV5-6 | TGTGCCAGCAGCTTGGCCGAGGGGGTTTTGGGGGTTTACAATGAGCAGTTCTTC | CASSLAEGVLGVYNEQFF
TRBJ2-3 | once | TRBD2 | TRBV11-2 | TGTGCCAGCAGCTTAGCCGGACTAGCGGGCGCAGATACGCAGTATTTT | CASSLAGLAGADTQYF